This TCR beta chain appears in the sequencing data of a study of T-cell memory formation after mild COVID-19. For this clonotype: Its cognate antigen is unknown.

Germline V gene lookup returns CDR1 SGHVS and CDR2 FQNEAQ. The CDR3 totals 14 residues. V was trimmed by 3 bases and J by 3 bases, leaving 12 bases between them. Study-level points and caveats: Clones that contracted clustered mainly in CM and EM if CD4+ and in EMRA if CD8+.

TCRdb recomputed calls from the 5' RACE reads with MiXCR, one row per CDR3 protein. The data hold over 130,000 distinct CDR3 sequences, with 14% observed a single time. J is TRBJ2-7 and V is TRBV7-8; D is perhaps TRBD2 (6 bases). The TCR sequence derives from an adult woman who had mild COVID-19 (a few samples of this study predate the infection). Cell type and time point are not known. Sequencing used PBMCs or a T cell subset sorted from them (not recorded which). CDR3 sequence reads: CASSFGGMSYEQYF. CDR3 sequence (DNA): TGTGCCAGCAGCTTCGGCGGGATGAGCTACGAGCAGTACTTC.